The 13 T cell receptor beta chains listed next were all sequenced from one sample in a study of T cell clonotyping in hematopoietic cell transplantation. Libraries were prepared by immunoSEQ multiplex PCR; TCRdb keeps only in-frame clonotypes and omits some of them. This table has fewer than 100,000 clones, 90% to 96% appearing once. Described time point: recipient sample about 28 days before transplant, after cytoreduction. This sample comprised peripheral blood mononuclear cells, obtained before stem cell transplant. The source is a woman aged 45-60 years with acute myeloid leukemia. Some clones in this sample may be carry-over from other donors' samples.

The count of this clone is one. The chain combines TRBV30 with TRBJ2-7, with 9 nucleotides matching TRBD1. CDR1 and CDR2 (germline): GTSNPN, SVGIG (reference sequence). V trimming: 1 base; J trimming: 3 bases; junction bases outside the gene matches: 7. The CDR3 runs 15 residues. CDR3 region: CAWSAPYRGLYEQYF. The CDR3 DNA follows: TGTGCCTGGAGTGCTCCTTACAGGGGGCTCTACGAGCAGTACTTC.

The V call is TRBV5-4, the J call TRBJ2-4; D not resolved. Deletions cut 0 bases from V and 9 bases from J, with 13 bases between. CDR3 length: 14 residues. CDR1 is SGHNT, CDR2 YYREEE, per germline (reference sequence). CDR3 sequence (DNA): TGTGCCAGCAGCTTGGATCCCGGGTTCGGCATTCAGTACTTC. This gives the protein CASSLDPGFGIQYF.

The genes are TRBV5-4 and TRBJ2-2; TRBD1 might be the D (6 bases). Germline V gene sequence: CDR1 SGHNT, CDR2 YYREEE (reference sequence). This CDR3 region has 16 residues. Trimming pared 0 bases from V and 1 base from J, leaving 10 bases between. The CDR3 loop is CASSLGVTGNTGELFF. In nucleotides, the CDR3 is TGTGCCAGCAGCTTGGGGGTGACAGGGAACACCGGGGAGCTGTTTTTT. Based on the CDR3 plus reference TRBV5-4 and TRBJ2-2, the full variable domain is ETGVTQSPTHLIKTRGQQVTLRCSSQSGHNTVSWYQQALGQGPQFIFQYYREEENGRGNFPPRFSGLQFPNYSSELNVNALELDDSALYLCASSLGVTGNTGELFFGEGSRLTVL.

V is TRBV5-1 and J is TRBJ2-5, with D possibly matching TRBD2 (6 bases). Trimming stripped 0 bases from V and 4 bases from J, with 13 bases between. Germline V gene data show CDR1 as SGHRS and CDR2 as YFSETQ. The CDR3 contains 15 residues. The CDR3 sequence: CASSLEAGRGETQYF. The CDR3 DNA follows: TGCGCCAGCAGCTTGGAGGCGGGGCGCGGAGAGACCCAGTACTTC.

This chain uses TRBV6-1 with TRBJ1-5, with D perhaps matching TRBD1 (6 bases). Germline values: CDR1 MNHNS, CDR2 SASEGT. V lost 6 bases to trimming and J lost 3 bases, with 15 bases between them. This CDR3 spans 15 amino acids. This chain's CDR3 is CASRQGRGDNQPQHF. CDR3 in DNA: TGTGCCAGCAGACAGGGTCGTGGGGACAATCAGCCCCAGCATTTT.

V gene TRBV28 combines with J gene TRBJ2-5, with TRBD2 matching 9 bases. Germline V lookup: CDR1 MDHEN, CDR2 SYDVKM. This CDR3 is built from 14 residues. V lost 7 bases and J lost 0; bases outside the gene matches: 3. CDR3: CASILAGNQETQYF. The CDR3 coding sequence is TGTGCCAGCATTCTAGCGGGAAACCAAGAGACCCAGTACTTC.

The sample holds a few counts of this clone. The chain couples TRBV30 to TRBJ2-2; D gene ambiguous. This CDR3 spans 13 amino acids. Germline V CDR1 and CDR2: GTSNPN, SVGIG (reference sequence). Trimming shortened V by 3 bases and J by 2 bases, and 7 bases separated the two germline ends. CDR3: CAWRQTNTGELFF. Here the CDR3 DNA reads TGTGCCTGGAGACAGACCAACACCGGGGAGCTGTTTTTT. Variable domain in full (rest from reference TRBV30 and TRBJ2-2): SQTIHQWPATLVQPVGSPLSLECTVEGTSNPNLYWYRQAAGRGLQLLFYSVGIGQISSEVPQNLSASRPQDRQFILSSKKLLLSDSGFYLCAWRQTNTGELFFGEGSRLTVL.

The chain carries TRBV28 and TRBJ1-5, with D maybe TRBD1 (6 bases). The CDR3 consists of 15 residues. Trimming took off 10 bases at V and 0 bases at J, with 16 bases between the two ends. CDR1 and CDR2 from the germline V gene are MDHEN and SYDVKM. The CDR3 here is CATSPQGYSNQPQHF. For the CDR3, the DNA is TGTGCCACCTCCCCTCAGGGGTATAGCAATCAGCCCCAGCATTTT.

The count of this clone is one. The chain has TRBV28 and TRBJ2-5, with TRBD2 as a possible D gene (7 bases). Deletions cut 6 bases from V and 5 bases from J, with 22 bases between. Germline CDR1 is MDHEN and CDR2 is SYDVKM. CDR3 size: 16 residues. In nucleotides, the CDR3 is TGTGCCAGCAGACTGCTGGGGCTACAGGGAGGGGAGACCCAGTACTTC. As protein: CASRLLGLQGGETQYF.

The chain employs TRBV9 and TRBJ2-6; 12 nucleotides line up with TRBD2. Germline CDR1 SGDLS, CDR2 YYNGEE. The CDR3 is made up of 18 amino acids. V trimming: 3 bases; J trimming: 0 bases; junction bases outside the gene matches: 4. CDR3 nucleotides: TGTGCCAGCAGCGGGGGGACTAGCGGGCTCTCTGGGGCCAACGTCCTGACTTTC. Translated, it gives CASSGGTSGLSGANVLTF. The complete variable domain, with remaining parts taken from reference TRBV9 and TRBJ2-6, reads DSGVTQTPKHLITATGQRVTLRCSPRSGDLSVYWYQQSLDQGLQFLIQYYNGEERAKGNILERFSAQQFPDLHSELNLSSLELGDSALYFCASSGGTSGLSGANVLTFGAGSRLTVL.

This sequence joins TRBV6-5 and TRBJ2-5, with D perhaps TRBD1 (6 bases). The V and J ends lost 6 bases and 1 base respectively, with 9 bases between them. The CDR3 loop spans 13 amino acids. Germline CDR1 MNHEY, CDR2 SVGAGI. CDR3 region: CASRRDIQETQYF. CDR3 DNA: TGTGCCAGCAGGAGGGACATCCAAGAGACCCAGTACTTC.

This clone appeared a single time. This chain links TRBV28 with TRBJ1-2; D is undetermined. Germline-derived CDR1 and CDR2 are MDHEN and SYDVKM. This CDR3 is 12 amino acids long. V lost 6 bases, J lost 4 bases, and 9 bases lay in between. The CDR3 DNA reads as TGTGCCAGCAGGCCGGAGGTCTATGGCTACACCTTC. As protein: CASRPEVYGYTF.

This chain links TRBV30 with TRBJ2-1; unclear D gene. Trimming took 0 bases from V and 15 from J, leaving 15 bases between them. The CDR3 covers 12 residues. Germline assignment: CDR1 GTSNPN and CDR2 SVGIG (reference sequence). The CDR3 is CAWSVGRPNRFF. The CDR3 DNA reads TGTGCCTGGAGTGTTGGACGGCCCAACAGGTTCTTC.